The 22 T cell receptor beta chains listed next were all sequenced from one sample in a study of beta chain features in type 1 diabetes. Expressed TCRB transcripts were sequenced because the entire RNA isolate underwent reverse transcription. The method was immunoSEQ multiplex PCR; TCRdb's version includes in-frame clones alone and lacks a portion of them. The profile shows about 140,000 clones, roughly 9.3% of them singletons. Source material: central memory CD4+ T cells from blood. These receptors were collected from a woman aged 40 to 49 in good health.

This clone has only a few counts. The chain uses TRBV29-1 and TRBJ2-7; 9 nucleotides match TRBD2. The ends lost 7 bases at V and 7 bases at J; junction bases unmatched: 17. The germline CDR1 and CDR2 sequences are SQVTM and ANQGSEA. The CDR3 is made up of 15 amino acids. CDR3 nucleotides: TGCAGCGCGAAACCCGGGACTAGCTCGTCGGGGGAGCAGTACTTC. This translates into CSAKPGTSSSGEQYF.

CDR3 residues: CASSRSGYPNEQYF. In DNA, the CDR3 is TGTGCCAGCAGTAGAAGCGGGTACCCCAACGAGCAGTACTTC. The chain has TRBV27 and TRBJ2-7; maybe TRBD2 (6 bases). Trimming cost V 5 bases and J 5 bases, with 16 bases left between them. The CDR3 covers 14 residues. From germline, CDR1 is MNHEY and CDR2 SMNVEV (reference sequence).

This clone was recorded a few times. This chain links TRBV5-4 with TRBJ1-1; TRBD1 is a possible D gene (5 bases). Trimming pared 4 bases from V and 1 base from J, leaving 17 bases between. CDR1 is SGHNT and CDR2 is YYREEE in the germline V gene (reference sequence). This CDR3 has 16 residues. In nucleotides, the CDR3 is TGTGCCAGCAGCGACCTTTTTTCCGGGGGGAACACTGAAGCTTTCTTT. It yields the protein CASSDLFSGGNTEAFF.

Here the CDR3 reads CASSLASTGSAEAFF. The CDR3 DNA sequence: TGTGCCAGCAGCTTAGCGTCGACAGGGAGCGCTGAAGCTTTCTTT. The chain joins TRBV7-9 to TRBJ1-1; 7 nucleotides align to TRBD1. The CDR3 runs 15 residues. The V and J ends lost 0 bases and 6 bases, in that order; junction bases with no gene match: 7. In germline, CDR1 is SEHNR, CDR2 FQNEAQ (reference sequence).

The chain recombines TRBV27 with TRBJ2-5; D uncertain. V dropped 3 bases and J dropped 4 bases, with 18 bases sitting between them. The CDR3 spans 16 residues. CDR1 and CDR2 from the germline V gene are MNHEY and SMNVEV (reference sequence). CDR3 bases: TGTGCCAGCAGTTTGCTGGATCCTCGGGTGGGAGAGACCCAGTACTTC. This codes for CASSLLDPRVGETQYF.

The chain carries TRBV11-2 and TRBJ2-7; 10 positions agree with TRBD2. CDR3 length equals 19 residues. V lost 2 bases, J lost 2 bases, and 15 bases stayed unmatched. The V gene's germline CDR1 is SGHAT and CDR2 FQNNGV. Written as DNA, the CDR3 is TGTGCCAGCAGCTTACGTGGCGGGACTAGCGACTACCCTCCCTACGAGCAGTACTTC. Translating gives CASSLRGGTSDYPPYEQYF.

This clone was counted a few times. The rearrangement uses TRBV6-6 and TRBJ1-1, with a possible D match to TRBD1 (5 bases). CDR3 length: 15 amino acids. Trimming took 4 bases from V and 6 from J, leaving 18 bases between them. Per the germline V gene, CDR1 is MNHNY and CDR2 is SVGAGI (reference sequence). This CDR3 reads CASSFPGKGNSEAFF. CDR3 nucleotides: TGTGCCAGCAGTTTTCCAGGGAAAGGTAACTCTGAAGCTTTCTTT.

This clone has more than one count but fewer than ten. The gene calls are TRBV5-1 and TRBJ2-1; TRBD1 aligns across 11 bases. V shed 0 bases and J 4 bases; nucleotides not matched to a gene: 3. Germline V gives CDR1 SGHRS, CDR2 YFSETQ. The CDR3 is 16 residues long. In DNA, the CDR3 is TGCGCCAGCAGCTTGGGAGGGACAGGGGGATACAATGAGCAGTTCTTC. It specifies CASSLGGTGGYNEQFF.

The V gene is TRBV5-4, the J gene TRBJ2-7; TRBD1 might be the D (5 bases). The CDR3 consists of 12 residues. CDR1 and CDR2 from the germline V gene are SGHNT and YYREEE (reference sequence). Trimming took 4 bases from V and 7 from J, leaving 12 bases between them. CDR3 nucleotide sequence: TGTGCCAGCAGCCCAGGGTTGAGGGAGCAGTACTTC. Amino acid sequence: CASSPGLREQYF.

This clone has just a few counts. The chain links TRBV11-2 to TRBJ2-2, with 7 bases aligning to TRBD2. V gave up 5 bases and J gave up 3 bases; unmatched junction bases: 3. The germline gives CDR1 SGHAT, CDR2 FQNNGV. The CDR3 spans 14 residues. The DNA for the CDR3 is TGTGCCAGCAGCAGAGCGGGGTACACCGGGGAGCTGTTTTTT. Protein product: CASSRAGYTGELFF. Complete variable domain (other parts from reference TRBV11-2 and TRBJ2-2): EAGVAQSPRYKIIEKRQSVAFWCNPISGHATLYWYQQILGQGPKLLIQFQNNGVVDDSQLPKDRFSAERLKGVDSTLKIQPAKLEDSAVYLCASSRAGYTGELFFGEGSRLTVL.

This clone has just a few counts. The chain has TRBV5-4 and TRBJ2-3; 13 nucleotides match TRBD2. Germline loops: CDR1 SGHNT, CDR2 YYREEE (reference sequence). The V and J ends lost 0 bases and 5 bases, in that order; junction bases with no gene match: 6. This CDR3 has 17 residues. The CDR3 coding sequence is TGTGCCAGCAGCTTGGGTGGGACTAGCGGGGTTGTAGATACGCAGTATTTT. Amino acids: CASSLGGTSGVVDTQYF. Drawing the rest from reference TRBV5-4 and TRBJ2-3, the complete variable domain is ETGVTQSPTHLIKTRGQQVTLRCSSQSGHNTVSWYQQALGQGPQFIFQYYREEENGRGNFPPRFSGLQFPNYSSELNVNALELDDSALYLCASSLGGTSGVVDTQYFGPGTRLTVL.

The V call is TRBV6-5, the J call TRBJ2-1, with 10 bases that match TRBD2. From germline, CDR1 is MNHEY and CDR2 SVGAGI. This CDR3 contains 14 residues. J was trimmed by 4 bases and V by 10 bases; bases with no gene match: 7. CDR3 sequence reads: CATSLAGEYNEQFF. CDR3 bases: TGTGCCACCTCGCTAGCGGGGGAGTACAATGAGCAGTTCTTC.

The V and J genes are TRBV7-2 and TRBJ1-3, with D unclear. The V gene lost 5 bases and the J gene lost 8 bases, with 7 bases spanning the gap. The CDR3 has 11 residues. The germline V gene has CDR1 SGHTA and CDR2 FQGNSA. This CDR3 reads CASSPRDTIYF. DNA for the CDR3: TGTGCCAGCAGCCCTCGGGACACCATATATTTT. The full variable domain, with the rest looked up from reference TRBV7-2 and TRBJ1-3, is GAGVSQSPSNKVTEKGKDVELRCDPISGHTALYWYRQSLGQGLEFLIYFQGNSAPDKSGLPSDRFSAERTGGSVSTLTIQRTQQEDSAVYLCASSPRDTIYFGEGSWLTVV.

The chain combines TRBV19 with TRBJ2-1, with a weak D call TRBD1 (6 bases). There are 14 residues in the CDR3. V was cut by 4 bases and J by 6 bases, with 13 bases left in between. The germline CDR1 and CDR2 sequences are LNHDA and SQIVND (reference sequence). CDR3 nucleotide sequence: TGTGCCAGTAGTAAGGGGAACAGGGTCAATGAGCAGTTCTTC. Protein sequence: CASSKGNRVNEQFF.

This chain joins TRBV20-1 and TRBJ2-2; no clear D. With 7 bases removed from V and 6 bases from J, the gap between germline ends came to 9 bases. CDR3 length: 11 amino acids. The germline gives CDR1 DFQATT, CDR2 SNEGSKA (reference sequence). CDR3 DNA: TGCAGTGGGTACACCGCCGGGGAGCTGTTTTTT. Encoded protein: CSGYTAGELFF.

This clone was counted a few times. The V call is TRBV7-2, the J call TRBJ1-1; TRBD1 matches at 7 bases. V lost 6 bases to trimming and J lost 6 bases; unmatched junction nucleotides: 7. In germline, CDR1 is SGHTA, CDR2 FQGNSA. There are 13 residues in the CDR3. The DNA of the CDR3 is TGTGCCAGCAGTCCCAGAGACAGGGCTGAAGCTTTCTTT. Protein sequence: CASSPRDRAEAFF.

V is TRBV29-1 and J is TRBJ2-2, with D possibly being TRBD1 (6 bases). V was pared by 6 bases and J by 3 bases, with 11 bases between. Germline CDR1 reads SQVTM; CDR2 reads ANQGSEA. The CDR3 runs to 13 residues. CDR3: CSVDQGYTGELFF. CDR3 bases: TGCAGCGTAGATCAGGGGTACACCGGGGAGCTGTTTTTT.

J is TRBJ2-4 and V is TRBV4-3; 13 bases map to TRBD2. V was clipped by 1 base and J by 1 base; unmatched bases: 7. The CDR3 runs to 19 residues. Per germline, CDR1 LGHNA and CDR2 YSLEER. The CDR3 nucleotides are TGCGCCAGCAGCCAAGCCGGGACTAGCGGGGTCACTGCCAAAAACATTCAGTACTTC. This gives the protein CASSQAGTSGVTAKNIQYF.

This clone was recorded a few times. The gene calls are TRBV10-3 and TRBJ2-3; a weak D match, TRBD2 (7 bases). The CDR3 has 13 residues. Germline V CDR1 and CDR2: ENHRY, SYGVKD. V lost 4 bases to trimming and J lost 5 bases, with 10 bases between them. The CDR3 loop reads CAISAGGRDTQYF. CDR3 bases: TGTGCCATCAGTGCCGGGGGGCGAGATACGCAGTATTTT.

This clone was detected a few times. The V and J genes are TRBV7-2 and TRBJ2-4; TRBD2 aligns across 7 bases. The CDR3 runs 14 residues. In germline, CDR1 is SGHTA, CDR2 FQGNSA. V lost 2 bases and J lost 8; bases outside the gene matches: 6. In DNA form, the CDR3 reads TGTGCCAGCAGCTTACAAGGTGGGAGGGACATTCAGTACTTC. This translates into CASSLQGGRDIQYF.

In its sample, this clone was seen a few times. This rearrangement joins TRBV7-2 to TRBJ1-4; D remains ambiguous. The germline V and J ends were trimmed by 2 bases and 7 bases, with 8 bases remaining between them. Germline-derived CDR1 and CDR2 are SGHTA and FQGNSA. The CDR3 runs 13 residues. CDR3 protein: CASSLTDVEKLFF. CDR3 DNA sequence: TGTGCCAGCAGCTTAACTGATGTTGAAAAACTGTTTTTT. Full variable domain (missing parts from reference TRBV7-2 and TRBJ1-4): GAGVSQSPSNKVTEKGKDVELRCDPISGHTALYWYRQSLGQGLEFLIYFQGNSAPDKSGLPSDRFSAERTGGSVSTLTIQRTQQEDSAVYLCASSLTDVEKLFFGSGTQLSVL.

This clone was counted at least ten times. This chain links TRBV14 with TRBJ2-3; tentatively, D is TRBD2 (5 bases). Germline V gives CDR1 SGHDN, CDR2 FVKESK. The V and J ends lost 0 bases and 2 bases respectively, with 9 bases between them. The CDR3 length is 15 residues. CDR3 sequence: CASSQDRRPTDTQYF. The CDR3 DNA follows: TGTGCCAGCAGCCAAGACAGGAGGCCCACAGATACGCAGTATTTT.